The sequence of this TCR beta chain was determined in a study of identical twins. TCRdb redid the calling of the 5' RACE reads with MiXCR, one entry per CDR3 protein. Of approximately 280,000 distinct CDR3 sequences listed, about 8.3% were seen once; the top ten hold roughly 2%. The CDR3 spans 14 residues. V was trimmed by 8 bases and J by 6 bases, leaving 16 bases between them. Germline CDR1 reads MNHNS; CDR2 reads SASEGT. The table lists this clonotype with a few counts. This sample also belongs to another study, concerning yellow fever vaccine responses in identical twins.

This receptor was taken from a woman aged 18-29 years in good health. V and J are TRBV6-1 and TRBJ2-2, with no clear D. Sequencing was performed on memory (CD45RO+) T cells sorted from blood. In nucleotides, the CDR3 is TGTGCCAGCTCGTACCAAGGGCCGGCCGGGGAGCTGTTTTTT. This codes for CASSYQGPAGELFF.